Listed below are T cell receptor beta chains from one sample, sequenced in a study of cytomegalovirus exposure and HLA in healthy donors. TCRdb's copy holds only in-frame clones and misses some; the assay was immunoSEQ multiplex PCR. Of 100,000 to 150,000 clones listed, more than 75% are singletons. The source material was PBMCs. These receptors originate from a woman aged 45-59 years in good health and CMV-seropositive. CDR3s include the opening cysteine and the closing phenylalanine or tryptophan. D genes are given only for firm matches. Rows may omit the clone size; those that give it use once, few, many or a size class.

- | TRBJ1-5 | TRBV4-1 | - | CASSQEQKQPQHF | TGCGCCAGCAGCCAAGAGCAGAAACAGCCCCAGCATTTT
- | TRBJ1-3 | TRBV4-2 | - | CASSQVSNTIYF | TGTGCCAGCAGCCAAGTTTCGAACACCATATATTTT
few | TRBJ1-4 | TRBV10-3 | - | CAISDPPGDTNEKLFF | TGTGCCATCAGCGACCCTCCAGGGGACACTAATGAAAAACTGTTTTTT
- | TRBJ1-2 | TRBV29-1 | - | CSVGGRANYGYTF | TGCAGCGTTGGAGGCAGGGCTAACTATGGCTACACCTTC
- | TRBJ2-3 | TRBV7-3 | TRBD2 | CATAWGGGGDTQYF | TGTGCCACCGCGTGGGGCGGCGGGGGGGATACGCAGTATTTT
- | TRBJ1-1 | TRBV30 | - | CAWSVTGGTEAFF | TGTGCCTGGAGTGTAACGGGGGGCACTGAAGCTTTCTTT
once | TRBJ2-2 | TRBV30 | - | CAWSPGVLAGELFF | TGTGCCTGGAGTCCAGGGGTTTTGGCCGGGGAGCTGTTTTTT
- | TRBJ1-2 | TRBV11-2 | - | CASSLGGGRYGYTF | TGTGCCAGCAGCTTAGGGGGGGGGAGGTATGGCTACACCTTC
- | TRBJ1-1 | TRBV28 | - | CASTFMGGMNTEAFF | TGTGCCAGCACCTTCATGGGGGGGATGAACACTGAAGCTTTCTTT
- | TRBJ1-1 | TRBV28 | - | CASSLTTLGTEAFF | TGTGCCAGCAGTCTAACTACTCTCGGAACTGAAGCTTTCTTT
- | TRBJ1-4 | TRBV5-6 | - | CASSDSGGGNEKLFF | TGTGCCAGCAGCGATTCAGGTGGAGGTAATGAAAAACTGTTTTTT
- | TRBJ2-3 | TRBV27 | TRBD1 | CASSSPRDRGTDTQYF | TGTGCCAGCAGTTCCCCCCGGGACAGGGGCACAGATACGCAGTATTTT
- | TRBJ2-7 | TRBV7-9 | - | CASSLGLSWHEQYF | TGTGCCAGCAGCTTAGGACTCAGTTGGCACGAGCAGTACTTC
few | TRBJ2-7 | TRBV27 | - | CASSRLGGAYEQYF | TGTGCCAGCAGCAGACTAGGTGGGGCCTACGAGCAGTACTTC
- | TRBJ2-2 | TRBV2 | TRBD2 | CASKRGGTSGPSNTGELFF | TGTGCCAGCAAACGGGGAGGGACTAGCGGACCCTCGAACACCGGGGAGCTGTTTTTT
- | TRBJ1-2 | TRBV12-5 | - | CASGPGSNYGYTF | TGTGCTAGTGGTCCGGGTTCTAACTATGGCTACACCTTC
once | TRBJ1-2 | TRBV7-2 | - | CASSFHQANYGYTF | TGTGCCAGCAGCTTCCACCAGGCCAACTATGGCTACACCTTC
- | TRBJ2-7 | TRBV7-9 | TRBD1 | CASSYNRGHEQYF | TGTGCCAGCAGCTATAACAGGGGCCACGAGCAGTACTTC
- | TRBJ2-3 | TRBV5-1 | - | CASSLVLGGVGDTQYF | TGCGCCAGCAGCTTGGTTTTGGGGGGAGTAGGAGATACGCAGTATTTT
- | TRBJ2-7 | TRBV2 | - | CASSEAEGGWTYEQYF | TGTGCCAGCAGTGAAGCGGAGGGAGGTTGGACCTACGAGCAGTACTTC
- | TRBJ2-1 | TRBV7-9 | - | CASSFTSLGEQFF | TGTGCCAGCAGCTTTACTAGCTTGGGTGAGCAGTTCTTC
- | TRBJ1-2 | TRBV6-6 | - | CASSSSVLYTF | TGTGCCAGCAGTTCGAGTGTGCTCTACACCTTC